Below, 13 T cell receptor beta chains from the same sample are listed, as sequenced in a study of CD8+CD57+ T cells in acquired aplastic anemia. Profiles of TCR beta VDJ and CDR3 were generated from a genomic DNA template. TCRdb re-called the reads with MiXCR, one entry per CDR3 protein. The table lists about 130,000 distinct CDR3 sequences, around 46% of them singletons. The sample taken for sequencing was sorted CD4+, CD8+, or CD8+CD57+ T cells (not recorded which) from PBMCs. The receptors come from a human donor in good health, serving as a control.

At least ten counts were recorded for this clonotype. The CDR3 loop is CASSLDGTGKEKLFF. The CDR3 DNA follows: TGTGCCAGCAGCTTGGACGGGACCGGGAAGGAAAAACTGTTTTTT. The chain recombines TRBV5-4 with TRBJ1-4; maybe TRBD1 (5 bases). The V end was cut by 0 bases, the J end by 8 bases, with 14 bases between. There are 15 residues in the CDR3. The germline V gene encodes CDR1 SGHNT and CDR2 YYREEE (reference sequence).

This chain uses TRBV7-8 with TRBJ1-6; TRBD1 is a possible D gene (5 bases). Germline-derived CDR1 and CDR2 are SGHVS and FQNEAQ. The CDR3 contains 14 residues. Trimming cost V 0 bases and J 12 bases, with 12 bases left between them. This CDR3 reads CASSLASVGQPLHF. The CDR3 nucleotides read TGTGCCAGCAGCTTAGCGTCAGTAGGACAACCCCTCCACTTT.

The chain combines TRBV20-1 with TRBJ2-3; 12 bases line up with TRBD2. Looked up from germline, CDR1 is DFQATT and CDR2 is SNEGSKA (reference sequence). V lost 0 bases to trimming and J lost 4 bases; unmatched junction nucleotides: 5. This CDR3 has 16 amino acids. CDR3 in DNA: TGCAGTGCTAGAGATCTAGCGGGGGGGCGTGCAGATACGCAGTATTTT. This gives the protein CSARDLAGGRADTQYF.

This clonotype showed up many times. The chain employs TRBV7-2 and TRBJ1-3, with D hard to call. Germline values: CDR1 SGHTA, CDR2 FQGNSA. The V end was cut by 5 bases, the J end by 1 base, with 12 bases between. The CDR3 has 15 residues. For the CDR3, the DNA is TGTGCCAGCAGCGGTTATCTATCATCTGGAAACACCATATATTTT. This sequence encodes CASSGYLSSGNTIYF. The full variable domain, in which reference TRBV7-2 and TRBJ1-3 provide the parts outside the CDR3, is GAGVSQSPSNKVTEKGKDVELRCDPISGHTALYWYRQSLGQGLEFLIYFQGNSAPDKSGLPSDRFSAERTGGSVSTLTIQRTQQEDSAVYLCASSGYLSSGNTIYFGEGSWLTVV.

The J gene is TRBJ1-6, the V gene TRBV7-2; D is ambiguous. Germline-derived CDR1 and CDR2 are SGHTA and FQGNSA. The CDR3 is 13 residues long. Trimming took 6 bases from V and 2 from J, leaving 5 bases between them. CDR3 sequence: CASSLAYNSPLHF. In DNA, the CDR3 is TGTGCCAGCAGTTTGGCCTATAATTCACCCCTCCACTTT.

This clonotype was counted many times. The rearrangement links TRBV4-3 to TRBJ1-1; weak D call: TRBD1 (6 bases). The CDR3 is made up of 18 amino acids. Germline values: CDR1 LGHNA, CDR2 YSLEER. V lost 4 bases, J lost 0 bases, and 21 bases lay in between. In DNA form, the CDR3 reads TGCGCCAGCAGCCCTATGGCCGCGGGGGCGTTAATGAACACTGAAGCTTTCTTT. It codes for CASSPMAAGALMNTEAFF.

In its sample, this clonotype was seen many times. The chain couples TRBV15 to TRBJ2-1; 9 nucleotides match TRBD2. CDR1 and CDR2 from the germline V gene are LNHNV and YYDKDF (reference sequence). The CDR3 sequence is 16 residues long. V lost 3 bases, J lost 4 bases, and 7 bases stayed unmatched. CDR3 sequence (DNA): TGTGCCACCAGCAGGCGGGAGGGGAGGGGGTACAATGAGCAGTTCTTC. It is translated as CATSRREGRGYNEQFF.

The chain joins TRBV3-1 to TRBJ2-3, with D unresolved. CDR1 and CDR2 from the germline V gene are LGHDT and YNNKEL (reference sequence). The CDR3 has 13 amino acids. V was pared by 2 bases and J by 1 base, with 4 bases between. This CDR3 is CASSQLRTDTQYF. The CDR3, as DNA: TGTGCCAGCAGCCAACTCCGCACAGATACGCAGTATTTT.

At least ten counts were recorded for this clonotype. V usage is TRBV2 and J usage is TRBJ2-1, with TRBD2 matching 14 bases. From germline, CDR1 is SNHLY and CDR2 FYNNEI. V shed 3 bases, J shed 5 bases, and the junction held 6 bases outside the gene matches. The CDR3 is made up of 17 amino acids. CDR3 protein: CASSDRRLAGGHNEQFF. As DNA, the CDR3 is TGTGCCAGCAGTGATCGGAGACTAGCGGGGGGGCACAATGAGCAGTTCTTC.

This clonotype was recorded many times. The rearrangement uses TRBV9 and TRBJ2-3; D is perhaps TRBD2 (5 bases). V lost 0 bases to trimming and J lost 2 bases, with 13 bases between them. CDR3 length: 16 residues. Germline V gene data show CDR1 as SGDLS and CDR2 as YYNGEE. CDR3 loop: CASSVVGKKATDTQYF. The CDR3 region has the DNA TGTGCCAGCAGCGTAGTCGGGAAAAAGGCCACAGATACGCAGTATTTT.

The CDR3 DNA sequence: TGCAGCGTTGAATCGACAGCCCAACACGAGCAGTACTTC. This codes for CSVESTAQHEQYF. This chain joins TRBV29-1 and TRBJ2-7; a possible D gene is TRBD1 (5 bases). Trimming took off 2 bases at V and 5 bases at J, with 13 bases between the two ends. The CDR3 loop spans 13 amino acids. CDR1 is SQVTM, CDR2 ANQGSEA, per germline.

This clonotype was counted only a few times. The junction shows a germline mismatch at one end, possibly a read error. CDR3 loop: CSARWAAAAKRNEQCF. In DNA form, the CDR3 reads TGCAGTGCTCGTTGGGCGGCGGCAGCGAAAAGAAACGAGCAGTGCTTC. The chain recombines TRBV20-1 with TRBJ2-7; D not resolved. Germline V gene lookup returns CDR1 DFQATT and CDR2 SNEGSKA (reference sequence). CDR3 length: 16 residues.

This chain links TRBV19 with TRBJ1-1, with D hard to call. The CDR3 length is 15 residues. Trimming shortened V by 6 bases and J by 2 bases, and 16 bases separated the two germline ends. CDR1 LNHDA and CDR2 SQIVND come from the germline V gene (reference sequence). CDR3 residues: CASRITTDGNTEAFF. The CDR3 DNA follows: TGTGCCAGTAGGATTACCACGGACGGAAACACTGAAGCTTTCTTT. Filled out from reference TRBV19 and TRBJ1-1, the complete variable domain reads DGGITQSPKYLFRKEGQNVTLSCEQNLNHDAMYWYRQDPGQGLRLIYYSQIVNDFQKGDIAEGYSVSREKKESFPLTVTSAQKNPTAFYLCASRITTDGNTEAFFGQGTRLTVV.